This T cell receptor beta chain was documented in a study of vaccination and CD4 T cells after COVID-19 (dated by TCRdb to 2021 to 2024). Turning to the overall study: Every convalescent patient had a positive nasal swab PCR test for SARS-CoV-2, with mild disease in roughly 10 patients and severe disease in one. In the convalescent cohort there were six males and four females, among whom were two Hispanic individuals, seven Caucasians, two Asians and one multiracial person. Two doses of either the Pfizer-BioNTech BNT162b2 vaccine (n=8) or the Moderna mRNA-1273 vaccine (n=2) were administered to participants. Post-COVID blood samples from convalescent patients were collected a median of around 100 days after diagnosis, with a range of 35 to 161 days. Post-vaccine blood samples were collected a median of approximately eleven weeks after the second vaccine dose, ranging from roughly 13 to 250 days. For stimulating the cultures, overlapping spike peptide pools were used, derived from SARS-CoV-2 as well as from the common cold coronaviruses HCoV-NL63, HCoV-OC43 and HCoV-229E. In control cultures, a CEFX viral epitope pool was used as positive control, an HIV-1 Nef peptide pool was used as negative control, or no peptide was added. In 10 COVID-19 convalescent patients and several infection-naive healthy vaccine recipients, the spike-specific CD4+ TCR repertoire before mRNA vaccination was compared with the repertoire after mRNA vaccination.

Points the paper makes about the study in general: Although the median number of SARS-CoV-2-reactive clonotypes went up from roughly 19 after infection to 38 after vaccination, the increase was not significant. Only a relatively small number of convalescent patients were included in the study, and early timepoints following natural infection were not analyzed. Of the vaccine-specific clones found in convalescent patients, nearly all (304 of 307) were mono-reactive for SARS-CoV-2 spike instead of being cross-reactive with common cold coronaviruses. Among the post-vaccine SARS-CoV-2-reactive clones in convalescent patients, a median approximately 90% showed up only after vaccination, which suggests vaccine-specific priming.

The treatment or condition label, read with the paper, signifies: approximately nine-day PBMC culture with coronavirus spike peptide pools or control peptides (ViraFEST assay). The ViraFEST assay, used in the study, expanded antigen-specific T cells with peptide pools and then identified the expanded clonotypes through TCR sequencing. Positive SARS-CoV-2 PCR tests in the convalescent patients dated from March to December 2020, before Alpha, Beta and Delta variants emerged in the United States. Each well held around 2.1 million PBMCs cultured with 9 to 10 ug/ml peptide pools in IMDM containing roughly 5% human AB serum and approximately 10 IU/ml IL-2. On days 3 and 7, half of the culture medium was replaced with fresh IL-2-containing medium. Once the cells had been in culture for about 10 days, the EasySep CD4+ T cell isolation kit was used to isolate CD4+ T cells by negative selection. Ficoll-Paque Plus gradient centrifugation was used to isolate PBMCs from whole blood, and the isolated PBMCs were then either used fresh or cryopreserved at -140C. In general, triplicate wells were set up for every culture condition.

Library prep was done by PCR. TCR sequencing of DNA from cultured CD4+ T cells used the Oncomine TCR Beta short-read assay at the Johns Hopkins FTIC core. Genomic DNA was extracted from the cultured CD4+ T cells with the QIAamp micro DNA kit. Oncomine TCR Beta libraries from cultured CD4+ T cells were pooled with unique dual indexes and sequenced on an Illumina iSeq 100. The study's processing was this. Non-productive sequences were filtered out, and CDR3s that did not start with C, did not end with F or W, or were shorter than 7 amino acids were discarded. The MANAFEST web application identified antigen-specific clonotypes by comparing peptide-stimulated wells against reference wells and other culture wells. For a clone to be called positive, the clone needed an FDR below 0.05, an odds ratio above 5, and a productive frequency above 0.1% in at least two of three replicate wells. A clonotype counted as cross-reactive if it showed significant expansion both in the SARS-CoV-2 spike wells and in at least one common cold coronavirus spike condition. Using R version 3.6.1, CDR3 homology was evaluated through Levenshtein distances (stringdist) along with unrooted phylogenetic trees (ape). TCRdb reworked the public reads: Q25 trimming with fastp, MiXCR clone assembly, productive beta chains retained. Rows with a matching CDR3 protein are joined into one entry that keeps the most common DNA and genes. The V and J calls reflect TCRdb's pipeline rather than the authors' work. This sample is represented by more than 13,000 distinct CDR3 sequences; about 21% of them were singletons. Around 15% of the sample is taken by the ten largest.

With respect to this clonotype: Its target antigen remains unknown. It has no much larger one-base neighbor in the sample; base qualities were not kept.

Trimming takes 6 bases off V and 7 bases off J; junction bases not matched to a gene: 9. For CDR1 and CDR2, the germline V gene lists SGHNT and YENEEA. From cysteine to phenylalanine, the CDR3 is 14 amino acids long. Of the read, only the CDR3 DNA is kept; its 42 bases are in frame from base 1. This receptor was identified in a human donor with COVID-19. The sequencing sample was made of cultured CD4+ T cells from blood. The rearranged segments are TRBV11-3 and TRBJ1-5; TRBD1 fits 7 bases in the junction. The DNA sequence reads TGTGCCAGCAGTCAGGTGACAGGGCGCCAGCCCCAGCATTTT. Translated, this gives CASSQVTGRQPQHF.